This T cell receptor (beta chain) was recovered during a study of OX40 agonist ivuxolimab in advanced cancers. Study in general: Hepatocellular carcinoma, melanoma, renal cell or head and neck cancer occurred in dose-escalation patients.

Patients were ruled out by autoimmune disease history or systemic immunosuppression. Trimming pared 2 bases from V and 11 bases from J, leaving 9 bases between. This CDR3 spans 11 amino acids. Germline loops: CDR1 MNHEY, CDR2 SVGAGI. This clone was recorded once. Data came from immunoSEQ multiplex PCR; TCRdb stores just in-frame clones and leaves some out. Of almost 90,000 clones listed, about 83% were seen once; the top ten hold under 2%. J is TRBJ1-1 and V is TRBV6-5; D unclear. Sample: CD4+ or CD8+ T cells sorted from blood, taken in a trial of the OX40 agonist ivuxolimab. This clonotype was sampled from an adult with an advanced solid tumor such as melanoma, head and neck, liver or kidney cancer. As DNA, the CDR3 is TGTGCCAGCAGTTACCGATTCCAGGCTTTCTTT. Translation: CASSYRFQAFF.